The clone carrying this TCR beta chain was detected ten times or more. What it binds is not known. The sample is drawn from a study of spatial heterogeneity in lung cancer. Overall study: Each unique TCR and UMI combination was seen more than ten times on average in raw reads.

Findings and caveats of the study: Higher tumor mutation counts went along with higher counts of expanded intratumoral alpha and beta TCRs.

A distinct unique molecular identifier was carried by each TCR cDNA molecule. MiXCR was run by TCRdb on the 5' RACE reads, yielding one entry per CDR3 protein. The data contain roughly 20,000 distinct CDR3 sequences, about 4.5% of them singletons. Trimming took off 7 bases at V and 1 base at J, with 11 bases between the two ends. The CDR3 sequence is 14 residues long. The time point here: sample taken at primary tumor resection. The donors were 72 patients with non-small cell lung cancer that was early-stage and untreated. In each case, whole RNA from tumor, nontumor lung or frozen PBMC was sequenced unsorted.

Sequenced material: lung tumor tissue, taken at surgery. The gene calls are TRBV12-3 or TRBV12-4 and TRBJ2-1; D unclear. The TCR comes from a male donor with early-stage non-small cell lung cancer. CDR3 bases: TGTGCCAGCAACTGGGGTGCTTCCTACAATGAGCAGTTCTTC. Residues: CASNWGASYNEQFF.